These 16 T cell receptor beta chains came from one sample sequenced in a study of CD8+ T cells in alopecia areata. RNA extraction and reverse transcription yielded cDNA as sequencing template. TCRdb's copy holds only in-frame clones and misses some; the assay was immunoSEQ multiplex PCR. The sample shows some 170,000 clones, roughly 66% of them seen only once. The sample was CD8+ T cells sorted from blood, taken at week 0. The source is a human donor with alopecia areata.

This clone was seen a handful of times. J is TRBJ2-5 and V is TRBV19, with D perhaps TRBD1 (6 bases). Trimming shortened V by 9 bases and J by 5 bases, and 16 bases separated the two germline ends. The CDR3 is made up of 13 amino acids. Germline V gives CDR1 LNHDA, CDR2 SQIVND (reference sequence). The CDR3 region is CARKTGNAETQYF. CDR3 DNA: TGTGCCAGAAAGACAGGAAACGCGGAGACCCAGTACTTC. Complete variable domain (other parts from reference TRBV19 and TRBJ2-5): DGGITQSPKYLFRKEGQNVTLSCEQNLNHDAMYWYRQDPGQGLRLIYYSQIVNDFQKGDIAEGYSVSREKKESFPLTVTSAQKNPTAFYLCARKTGNAETQYFGPGTRLLVL.

The rearrangement joins TRBV9 to TRBJ2-7, with 7 bases lining up with TRBD2. CDR3 length: 17 amino acids. Germline V gene lookup returns CDR1 SGDLS and CDR2 YYNGEE. V lost 0 bases, J lost 1 base, and 10 bases stayed unmatched. The CDR3 protein is CASSVDGVLAFSYEQYF. The CDR3 nucleotides are TGTGCCAGCAGCGTAGATGGGGTACTAGCGTTTTCCTACGAGCAGTACTTC.

J is TRBJ1-1 and V is TRBV6-5; no definite D call. Deletions cut 3 bases from V and 4 bases from J, with 12 bases between. This CDR3 region has 14 residues. Germline V gene sequence: CDR1 MNHEY, CDR2 SVGAGI. The CDR3 sequence: CASSYIGGGTEAFF. CDR3 sequence (DNA): TGTGCCAGCAGTTATATCGGCGGCGGCACTGAAGCTTTCTTT.

The chain links TRBV30 to TRBJ1-5; 10 nucleotides line up with TRBD1. In germline, CDR1 is GTSNPN, CDR2 SVGIG (reference sequence). The CDR3 extends over 15 amino acids. V was pared by 4 bases and J by 4 bases, with 7 bases of the junction left unmatched. CDR3 bases: TGTGCCTGGACCCGCGGGACAGGGGAAAATCAGCCCCAGCATTTT. As protein: CAWTRGTGENQPQHF.

J is TRBJ2-7 and V is TRBV12-5; 7 bases agree with TRBD1. The CDR3 is 15 amino acids. V dropped 1 base and J dropped 3; count of bases not matched to a gene: 6. Germline-derived CDR1 and CDR2 are LGHNT and FRNRAP. The CDR3 loop reads CASGLGGQSGYEQYF. DNA for the CDR3: TGTGCTAGTGGTTTGGGGGGACAGTCAGGCTACGAGCAGTACTTC.

The chain links TRBV29-1 to TRBJ1-1; maybe TRBD1 (5 bases). The CDR3 is 12 amino acids. V lost 5 bases to trimming and J lost 4 bases, with 11 bases between them. CDR1 and CDR2 (germline): SQVTM, ANQGSEA. The CDR3: CSVPWGSTEAFF. CDR3 nucleotide sequence: TGCAGCGTTCCTTGGGGGAGCACTGAAGCTTTCTTT.

In its sample, this clone was seen once. The gene calls are TRBV6-5 and TRBJ2-7; 7 bases are shared with TRBD2. V was clipped by 6 bases and J by 3 bases; unmatched bases: 2. In germline, CDR1 is MNHEY, CDR2 SVGAGI. The CDR3 is 12 amino acids. The CDR3 sequence: CASRTGGYEQYF. Written as DNA, the CDR3 is TGTGCCAGCAGGACGGGGGGCTACGAGCAGTACTTC.

The V call is TRBV7-2, the J call TRBJ2-7, with 12 bases fitting TRBD1. The length of the CDR3 is 14 residues. The junction had 5 bases not matched to a gene; V was cut back by 5 bases and J by 6 bases. The V gene's germline CDR1 is SGHTA and CDR2 FQGNSA. Written as DNA, the CDR3 is TGTGCCAGCAGCCTCCGGGACAGGGGGCGCGAGCAGTACTTC. Translated: CASSLRDRGREQYF.

The gene calls are TRBV2 and TRBJ1-1, with D possibly matching TRBD1 (5 bases). V lost 8 bases and J lost 6, with 10 bases in between. This CDR3 has 11 amino acids. Germline values: CDR1 SNHLY, CDR2 FYNNEI. CDR3 DNA sequence: TGTGCCAGCCAGGGTAGGGCTGAAGCTTTCTTT. Amino acid sequence: CASQGRAEAFF.

Regarding this clone: The sample has other DNA sequences that encode this CDR3 too. The chain combines TRBV2 with TRBJ1-1; D unclear. The CDR3 spans 11 residues. V was clipped by 4 bases and J by 5 bases, with 5 bases between them. Germline CDR1 reads SNHLY; CDR2 reads FYNNEI. CDR3 sequence (DNA): TGTGCCAGCAGTGGGAGGACTGAAGCTTTCTTT. This translates into CASSGRTEAFF.

This clone came up once. V and J are TRBV6-5 and TRBJ1-3; no firm D call. Trimming stripped 0 bases from V and 5 bases from J, with 5 bases between. The CDR3 length is 13 residues. Germline-derived CDR1 and CDR2 are MNHEY and SVGAGI. The chain's CDR3 is CASSYSSRNTIYF. The CDR3 DNA reads TGTGCCAGCAGTTACTCGTCGAGAAACACCATATATTTT.

The J gene is TRBJ1-6, the V gene TRBV21-1. TRBV21-1 is tagged as a pseudogene. The CDR3 is 14 amino acids. For the CDR3, the DNA is TGTGCCAGCAGCAGCGCCGGGTATAATTCACCCCTCCACTTT. This gives the protein CASSSAGYNSPLHF.

This chain links TRBV30 with TRBJ2-1; TRBD2 agrees at 12 bases. Looked up from germline, CDR1 is GTSNPN and CDR2 is SVGIG (reference sequence). The CDR3 runs to 16 residues. V shed 5 bases, J shed 4 bases, and the junction held 9 bases outside the gene matches. The CDR3 region is CAWAELLAGGYNEQFF. As DNA, the CDR3 is TGTGCCTGGGCCGAACTTCTAGCGGGGGGGTACAATGAGCAGTTCTTC.

The chain recombines TRBV7-9 with TRBJ1-2; maybe TRBD1 (5 bases). The CDR3 is made up of 16 amino acids. Trimming took 1 base from V and 8 from J, leaving 20 bases between them. In germline, CDR1 is SEHNR, CDR2 FQNEAQ (reference sequence). CDR3 nucleotides: TGTGCCAGCAGCTTAGTATCCGCAGGAAGGCGGGGGGGCTACACCTTC. It is translated as CASSLVSAGRRGGYTF.

The chain uses TRBV27 and TRBJ1-1; D is uncertain. CDR3 length equals 16 residues. Trimming shortened V by 0 bases and J by 6 bases, and 17 bases separated the two germline ends. From germline, CDR1 is MNHEY and CDR2 SMNVEV (reference sequence). The CDR3 region has the DNA TGTGCCAGCAGTTTATCGAGCGGGCGACGAAAGGCTGAAGCTTTCTTT. Translating gives CASSLSSGRRKAEAFF.

The J gene is TRBJ2-1, the V gene TRBV29-1, with D unresolved. This CDR3 region has 11 residues. The V gene lost 2 bases and the J gene lost 7 bases, with 6 bases spanning the gap. Germline V CDR1 and CDR2: SQVTM, ANQGSEA. The DNA for the CDR3 is TGCAGCGTTGAAAATAGTAATGAGCAGTTCTTC. Residues: CSVENSNEQFF.